This T cell receptor beta chain was recovered during a study of blood T cell repertoires in COVID-19. V trimming: 3 bases; J trimming: 7 bases; junction bases outside the gene matches: 7. The CDR3 is 15 amino acids. Per the study methods: Reference gene primer amplification in the assay estimated nucleated cell counts. Profiling relied on immunoSEQ multiplex PCR, and the TCRdb table lists in-frame clones only, not all of them. V, J and clone size reflect that table, while D and trimming were determined from the DNA. Of over 200,000 clones listed, less than 85% were seen once; the top ten hold roughly a sixth.

This receptor was identified in a man between 35 and 55 years old who had recovered from COVID-19. Sequencing was done on a sample of PBMCs or T cells enriched from blood (not recorded which). The chain has TRBV23-1 and TRBJ2-1, with 9 bases aligning to TRBD1. TRBV23-1 is designated an ORF whose function remains uncertain. This CDR3 reads CASSHSRTGVNEQFF. The DNA for the CDR3 is TGCGCCAGCAGTCACTCTAGGACAGGGGTTAATGAGCAGTTCTTC.